The clone carrying this T cell receptor beta chain was seen repeatedly, ten times or more. Its cognate antigen is unknown. These data originate in a study of CD8 T cells in ankylosing spondylitis. Study results and caveats: About 8 highly homologous variants made up a TCR beta motif that seemed to typify ankylosing spondylitis blood.

Quantitative 5'-RACE with molecular barcodes was used to make the TCR beta libraries. TCRdb reprocessed the 5' RACE reads via MiXCR and lists one record per CDR3 protein. In the table there are approximately 42,000 distinct CDR3 sequences, over 3.5% of which are singletons. J gave up 2 bases and V 4 bases, and 18 bases lay outside the gene matches. Germline CDR1 SGDLS, CDR2 YYNGEE. CDR3 length: 19 residues. The chain joins TRBV9 to TRBJ1-1, with 9 nucleotides matching TRBD1. This sequence was found in a female donor with ankylosing spondylitis or in good health (not recorded which). The sample was blood, either unsorted or a sorted T cell fraction (not recorded which). The CDR3 DNA reads as TGTGCCAGCAGCCTCTTTCCGGGACAGGGTGGGCCACTCAACACTGAAGCTTTCTTT. This gives the protein CASSLFPGQGGPLNTEAFF.